This is a list of T cell receptor beta chains from one sample in a study of blood T cell repertoires in COVID-19. Profiling relied on immunoSEQ multiplex PCR, and the TCRdb table lists in-frame clones only, not all of them. The sample consists of about 430,000 clones, 70% to 90% of them appearing once. Sequenced: PBMCs or T cells enriched from blood (not recorded which). The receptor set was obtained from a woman aged 18-30 years who had been exposed to COVID-19. Both conserved end residues are part of each CDR3. A D gene is named only where the DNA matches it firmly. Size values are once, few and many counts, or a class for expanded clones, and some rows have none.

V gene,D gene,J gene,clone size,CDR3 DNA,CDR3 protein
TRBV27,.,TRBJ2-7,.,TGTGCCAGCAGTTTAATGGGACAATACGAGCAGTACTTC,CASSLMGQYEQYF
TRBV5-8,TRBD1,TRBJ2-1,.,TGTGCCAGCAGCATGCGACAGGGTAGCGATGAGCAGTTCTTC,CASSMRQGSDEQFF
TRBV29-1,TRBD1,TRBJ1-1,.,TGCAGCGGGTTCCGGGACAGTGAAGCTTTCTTT,CSGFRDSEAFF
TRBV5-4,TRBD1,TRBJ2-5,.,TGTGCCAGCAGCTTGGCCGGGGCAGGGGGCCGTGAGACCCAGTACTTC,CASSLAGAGGRETQYF
TRBV4-3,TRBD2,TRBJ2-7,.,TGCGCCAGCAGCCAAGTACTAGCGGGGGTCAGCTCCTACGAGCAGTACTTC,CASSQVLAGVSSYEQYF
TRBV4-3,TRBD2,TRBJ2-1,.,TGCGCCAGCAGCCGGGGACTAGCAACCCGATACAATGAGCAGTTCTTC,CASSRGLATRYNEQFF
TRBV7-2,.,TRBJ1-4,few,TGTGCCAGCAGCTTAGATCTGGCAGGGCTAAATGAAAAACTGTTTTTT,CASSLDLAGLNEKLFF
TRBV5-4,TRBD2,TRBJ2-3,.,TGTGCCAGCAGCTTGGGAAGGACTAGCGGCACAGATACGCAGTATTTT,CASSLGRTSGTDTQYF
TRBV5-8,TRBD1,TRBJ1-5,.,TGTGCCAGCAGCTTGGAAAGGACAGGGAGACAGCCCCAGCATTTT,CASSLERTGRQPQHF
TRBV30,TRBD2,TRBJ2-1,.,TGTGCCTGGAGTGACGGGGGGAATGAGCAGTTCTTC,CAWSDGGNEQFF